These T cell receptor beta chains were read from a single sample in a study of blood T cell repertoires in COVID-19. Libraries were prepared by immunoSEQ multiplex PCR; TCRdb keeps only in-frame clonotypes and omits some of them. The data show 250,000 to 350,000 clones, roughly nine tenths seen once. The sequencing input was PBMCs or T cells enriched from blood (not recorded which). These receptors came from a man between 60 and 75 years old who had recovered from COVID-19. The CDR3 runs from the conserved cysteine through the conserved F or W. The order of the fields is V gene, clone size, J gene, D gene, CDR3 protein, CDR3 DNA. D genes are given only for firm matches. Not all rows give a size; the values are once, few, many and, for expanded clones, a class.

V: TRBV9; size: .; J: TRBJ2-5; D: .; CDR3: CASSASGGVQETQYF; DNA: TGTGCCAGCAGCGCTTCGGGGGGCGTCCAAGAGACCCAGTACTTC
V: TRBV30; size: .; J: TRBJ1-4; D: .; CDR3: CAWSTGGTNEKLFF; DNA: TGTGCCTGGTCCACAGGCGGAACTAATGAAAAACTGTTTTTT
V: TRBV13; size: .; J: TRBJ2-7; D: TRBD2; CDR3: CASSPTGGLYEQYF; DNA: TGTGCCAGCAGCCCAACGGGAGGACTCTACGAGCAGTACTTC
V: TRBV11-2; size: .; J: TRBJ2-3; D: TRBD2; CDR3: CASSRAGGGTDTQYF; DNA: TGTGCCAGCAGCCGAGCGGGAGGAGGCACAGATACGCAGTATTTT
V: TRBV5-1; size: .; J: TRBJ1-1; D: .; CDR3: CASSLMTENTEAFF; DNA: TGCGCCAGCAGCTTGATGACAGAGAACACTGAAGCTTTCTTT
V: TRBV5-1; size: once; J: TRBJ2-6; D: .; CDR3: CASGVQGFGANVLTF; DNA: TGCGCCAGCGGCGTACAGGGTTTTGGGGCCAACGTCCTGACTTTC
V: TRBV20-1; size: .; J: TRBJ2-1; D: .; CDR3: CSASDGGGLLTNNEQFF; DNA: TGCAGTGCTAGTGATGGGGGCGGTCTTCTGACGAACAATGAGCAGTTCTTC
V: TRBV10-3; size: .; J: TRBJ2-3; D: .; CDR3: CASGRGGDTQYF; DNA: TGTGCCTCTGGGAGGGGGGGAGATACGCAGTATTTT
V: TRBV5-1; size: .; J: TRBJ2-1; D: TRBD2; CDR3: CASRPSGNYNEQFF; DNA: TGCGCCAGCCGCCCTAGCGGGAACTACAATGAGCAGTTCTTC
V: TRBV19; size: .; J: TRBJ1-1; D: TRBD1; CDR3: CASSIDRGNTEAFF; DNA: TGTGCCAGTAGTATCGACAGGGGGAACACTGAAGCTTTCTTT
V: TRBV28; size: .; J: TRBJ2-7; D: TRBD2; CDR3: CASSLLAGALTYEQYF; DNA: TGTGCCAGCAGTTTACTAGCGGGAGCTCTCACCTACGAGCAGTACTTC
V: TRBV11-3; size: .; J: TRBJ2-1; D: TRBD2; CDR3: CASSSSPNPGTSFNEQFF; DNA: TGTGCCAGCAGCTCCTCCCCTAACCCCGGGACTAGCTTCAATGAGCAGTTCTTC
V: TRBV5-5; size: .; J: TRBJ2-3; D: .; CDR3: CASSLRTASTDTQYF; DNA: TGTGCCAGCAGCCTGCGGACAGCAAGCACAGATACGCAGTATTTT
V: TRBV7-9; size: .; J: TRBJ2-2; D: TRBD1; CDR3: CASRDRLNTGELFF; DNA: TGTGCCAGCAGGGACAGGTTGAACACCGGGGAGCTGTTTTTT
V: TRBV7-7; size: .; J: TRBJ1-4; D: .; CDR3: CASSPGMTNEKLFF; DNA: TGTGCTAGCAGCCCAGGGATGACTAATGAAAAACTGTTTTTT
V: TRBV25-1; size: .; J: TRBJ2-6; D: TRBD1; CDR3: CASSAGTEVLSGANVLTF; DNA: TGTGCCAGCAGTGCAGGGACAGAGGTCCTCTCTGGGGCCAACGTCCTGACTTTC
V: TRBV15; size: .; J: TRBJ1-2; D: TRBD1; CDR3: CATSQDRANNYGYTF; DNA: TGTGCCACCAGCCAGGACAGGGCCAATAACTATGGCTACACCTTC